This TCR beta chain is from a study of PD-1 blockade in classical Hodgkin lymphoma. About the research overall: With a 2-week interval, patients received intravenous nivolumab at 3 mg/kg. Findings and caveats of the study: Exclusion covered patients beginning nivolumab under 1 year post-ASCT. CD8+ TCR diversity did not rise significantly by C4D1, unlike CD4+.

Every patient relapsed after autologous stem cell transplantation, and brentuximab vedotin exposure varied. Under best response, outcomes were complete response, partial response or progressive disease. Method: immunoSEQ multiplex PCR; TCRdb's copy keeps in-frame clones and lacks some. This table has tens of thousands of clones, approximately 90% appearing once. The germline gives CDR1 SEHNR, CDR2 FQNEAQ (reference sequence). The CDR3 extends over 16 amino acids. J lost 3 bases, V lost 4 bases, and 7 bases had no gene match. On this clone itself: Its antigen is still unknown.

This sequence originates from a human donor with classical Hodgkin lymphoma. The chain has TRBV7-9 and TRBJ2-3; 10 bases match TRBD1. The sequences come from peripheral blood mononuclear cells (PBMCs), collected at baseline. This CDR3 reads CASSSPRTGGTDTQYF. For the CDR3, the DNA is TGTGCCAGCAGCTCCCCCCGGACAGGGGGGACAGATACGCAGTATTTT.